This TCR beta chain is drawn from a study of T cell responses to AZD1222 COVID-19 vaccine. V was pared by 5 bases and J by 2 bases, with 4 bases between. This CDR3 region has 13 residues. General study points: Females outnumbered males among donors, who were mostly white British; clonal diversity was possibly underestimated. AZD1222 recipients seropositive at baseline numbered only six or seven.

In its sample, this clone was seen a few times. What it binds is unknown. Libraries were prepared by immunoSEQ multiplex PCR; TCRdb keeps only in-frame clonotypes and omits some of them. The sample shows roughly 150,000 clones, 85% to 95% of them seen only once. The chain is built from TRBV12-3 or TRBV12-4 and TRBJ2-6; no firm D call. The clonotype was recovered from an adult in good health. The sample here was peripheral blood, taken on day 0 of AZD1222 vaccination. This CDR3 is CASSQTGANVLTF. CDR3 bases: TGTGCCAGCAGTCAGACTGGGGCCAACGTCCTGACTTTC.